What follows describes a single T cell receptor (beta chain). Some clones are missing from TCRdb's copy, which holds only in-frame ones; the method was immunoSEQ multiplex PCR. The sample yields approximately 410,000 clones, roughly 90% seen once. This sample stems from a study of blood T cell repertoires in COVID-19. Study-level information: The origin of the acute and convalescent COVID-19 samples was the United States, Italy and Spain.

Germline assignment: CDR1 SGDLS and CDR2 YYNGEE. V was cut by 3 bases and J by 7 bases, with 14 bases left in between. The CDR3 totals 14 residues. V usage is TRBV9 and J usage is TRBJ1-5; D gene uncertain. Sequencing used peripheral blood. This receptor was taken from a woman in her 30s with active or convalescent COVID-19. CDR3 sequence: CASSALPGPQPQHF. CDR3 nucleotides: TGTGCCAGCAGCGCGCTTCCGGGTCCGCAGCCCCAGCATTTT.